Each of the 32 T cell receptor beta chains below was sequenced from the same sample in a study of T cell changes during pregnancy in multiple sclerosis. This table comes from immunoSEQ multiplex PCR, and its TCRdb copy is limited to in-frame clones, with some not included. The data contain tens of thousands of clones, about nine tenths of them singletons. Sequenced here: peripheral blood, sampled in the third trimester of pregnancy. The receptors originated from a female donor with multiple sclerosis, enrolled in a pregnancy study.

This rearrangement joins TRBV7-8 to TRBJ1-6, with 8 positions matching TRBD1. The CDR3 runs 13 residues. J gave up 9 bases and V 3 bases, and 1 base lay outside the gene matches. CDR1 is SGHVS and CDR2 is FQNEAQ in the germline V gene. CDR3 region: CASSLDRVSPLHF. For the CDR3, the DNA is TGTGCCAGCAGCTTGGACAGGGTTTCACCCCTCCACTTT.

This chain connects TRBV7-6 to TRBJ2-1, with D uncertain. V gave up 2 bases and J gave up 8 bases, with 13 bases separating them. CDR1 SGHVS and CDR2 FNYEAQ come from the germline V gene. The CDR3 length is 14 residues. The CDR3 sequence: CASSLFAVAYEQFF. Here the CDR3 DNA reads TGTGCCAGCAGCTTATTTGCAGTAGCCTATGAGCAGTTCTTC.

The CDR3 coding sequence is TGTGCCAGCAGCTCACAGGGTTGGGATTCACCCCTCCACTTT. Translation gives CASSSQGWDSPLHF. J is TRBJ1-6 and V is TRBV7-6; D possibly corresponds to TRBD1 (6 bases). From germline, CDR1 is SGHVS and CDR2 FNYEAQ. Trimming removed 4 bases at V and 8 bases at J, with 12 bases between. This CDR3 has 14 residues.

The rearrangement uses TRBV27 and TRBJ2-1; TRBD1 matches at 7 bases. Germline trimming cut 0 bases from V and 8 bases from J; bases unmatched to any gene: 7. Per germline, CDR1 MNHEY and CDR2 SMNVEV (reference sequence). The CDR3 is 15 amino acids. This CDR3 reads CASSLSPRGIDEQFF. For the CDR3, the DNA is TGTGCCAGCAGTTTATCTCCCAGGGGGATCGATGAGCAGTTCTTC.

V usage is TRBV5-6 and J usage is TRBJ2-3; D gene unclear. In germline, CDR1 is SGHDT, CDR2 YYEEEE. V was clipped by 1 base and J by 1 base, with 7 bases between them. This CDR3 is 14 amino acids long. CDR3 sequence reads: CASSLSQGTDTQYF. CDR3 DNA sequence: TGTGCCAGCAGCTTGTCTCAGGGCACAGATACGCAGTATTTT.

The rearrangement joins TRBV9 to TRBJ1-1, with a tentative D call TRBD1 (6 bases). From germline, CDR1 is SGDLS and CDR2 YYNGEE. Trimming shortened V by 4 bases and J by 0 bases, and 10 bases separated the two germline ends. This CDR3 comprises 14 residues. The CDR3 DNA reads TGTGCCAGCAGCTTACAGGGATTGAACACTGAAGCTTTCTTT. This translates into CASSLQGLNTEAFF.

This chain joins TRBV12-5 and TRBJ1-4; the match to TRBD1 covers 7 bases. The CDR3 runs to 14 residues. Germline CDR1 reads LGHNT; CDR2 reads FRNRAP. The ends lost 7 bases at V and 6 bases at J; junction bases unmatched: 8. The CDR3, as DNA: TGTGCTAGTGCAACCGACAGGGAGGATGAAAAACTGTTTTTT. Protein sequence: CASATDREDEKLFF.

This clone has only one observation. The CDR3 coding sequence is TGTGCCATCAGCTCAAGGCAGGGACAGGGACACGGCGGGGAGCTGTTTTTT. Translating gives CAISSRQGQGHGGELFF. The chain combines TRBV10-3 with TRBJ2-2; 9 bases fit TRBD1. Unmatched junction bases numbered 15, after V lost 6 bases and J lost 7 bases. CDR1 and CDR2 from the germline V gene are ENHRY and SYGVKD. The length of the CDR3 is 17 residues.

The chain's CDR3 is CASSDRKGTDNQPQHF. In DNA, the CDR3 is TGTGCCAGCAGCGACAGGAAAGGGACAGACAATCAGCCCCAGCATTTT. The J gene is TRBJ1-5, the V gene TRBV7-8; TRBD1 aligns across 7 bases. The CDR3 has 16 residues. Germline V gene lookup returns CDR1 SGHVS and CDR2 FQNEAQ. J gave up 3 bases and V 5 bases, and 10 bases lay outside the gene matches.

This chain joins TRBV2 and TRBJ2-3; D uncertain. Trimming left V 7 bases short and J 0 bases short, with 5 bases between. CDR3 size: 12 residues. In germline, CDR1 is SNHLY, CDR2 FYNNEI. The CDR3 bases are TGTGCCAGCACGTTTAGCACAGATACGCAGTATTTT. Its translation: CASTFSTDTQYF.

The V gene is TRBV5-6, the J gene TRBJ2-7; a weak D match, TRBD1 (5 bases). The ends were cut back, 0 bases at V and 2 bases at J, with 12 bases in the middle. The CDR3 consists of 15 residues. Germline loops: CDR1 SGHDT, CDR2 YYEEEE. The DNA for the CDR3 is TGTGCCAGCAGCTTGGTGGGCAGGGCTACCTACGAGCAGTACTTC. This codes for CASSLVGRATYEQYF.

This clone is a singleton in its sample. In DNA form, the CDR3 reads TGTGCCAGCAGGCGTCCTGGAGACACTGAAGCTTTCTTT. Translation gives CASRRPGDTEAFF. The V and J genes are TRBV6-5 and TRBJ1-1; D gene ambiguous. The germline V gene encodes CDR1 MNHEY and CDR2 SVGAGI. The germline V and J ends were trimmed by 6 bases and 3 bases, with 11 bases remaining between them. This CDR3 is built from 13 residues.

The rearrangement joins TRBV5-6 to TRBJ2-7; the match to TRBD1 covers 9 bases. Germline V gene lookup returns CDR1 SGHDT and CDR2 YYEEEE. The CDR3 contains 13 residues. Losses at the gene ends were 7 bases for V and 4 bases for J; bases not matched to a gene: 6. The CDR3 sequence is CASGDRVTYEQYF. CDR3 in DNA: TGTGCCAGCGGGGACAGGGTCACTTACGAGCAGTACTTC.

The chain carries TRBV6-1 and TRBJ2-5; TRBD2 matches at 8 bases. The junction had 4 bases not matched to a gene; V was cut back by 5 bases and J by 2 bases. The CDR3 is 14 amino acids. In germline, CDR1 is MNHNS, CDR2 SASEGT. Written as DNA, the CDR3 is TGTGCCAGCAGTTTCGGGGGGGGACAAGAGACCCAGTACTTC. It is translated as CASSFGGGQETQYF.

The CDR3, as DNA: TGTGCCAGCAGCAGAGGAATGGCTAGGGAGCAGTACTTC. Translated: CASSRGMAREQYF. V gene TRBV28 combines with J gene TRBJ2-7; no definite D call. This CDR3 has 13 residues. V gave up 6 bases and J gave up 7 bases, with 16 bases separating them. Germline V gene data show CDR1 as MDHEN and CDR2 as SYDVKM.

This clone was observed a few times. The rearrangement links TRBV19 to TRBJ1-1; no definite D call. Trimming left V 3 bases short and J 0 bases short, with 8 bases between. This CDR3 region has 14 residues. CDR1 and CDR2 (germline): LNHDA, SQIVND (reference sequence). CDR3 nucleotide sequence: TGTGCCAGTAGTATTCGAGAGATGAACACTGAAGCTTTCTTT. Translation gives CASSIREMNTEAFF.

The chain couples TRBV29-1 to TRBJ1-4, with D uncertain. The CDR3 is 13 residues long. Trimming cost V 7 bases and J 0 bases, with 9 bases left between them. Germline V gene lookup returns CDR1 SQVTM and CDR2 ANQGSEA. The CDR3 reads CSAHSATNEKLFF. CDR3 DNA: TGCAGCGCCCATAGCGCAACTAATGAAAAACTGTTTTTT.

The chain joins TRBV2 to TRBJ1-3, with unresolved D. The CDR3 spans 15 residues. Germline CDR1 and CDR2: SNHLY and FYNNEI. V lost 4 bases and J 1 base, leaving 11 bases between the germline ends. In nucleotides, the CDR3 is TGTGCCAGCAGTGTAACCTCGGGGTCTGGAAACACCATATATTTT. Its translation is CASSVTSGSGNTIYF.

DNA of the CDR3: TGTGCCAGCAGCGAGCTCCCGGGACAGCTAAACACTGAAGCTTTCTTT. As protein: CASSELPGQLNTEAFF. This chain links TRBV7-9 with TRBJ1-1; 7 positions agree with TRBD1. The CDR3 has 16 residues. Germline V lookup: CDR1 SEHNR, CDR2 FQNEAQ (reference sequence). Trimming cost V 5 bases and J 2 bases; bases outside gene matches: 11.

The chain links TRBV18 to TRBJ1-5; no firm D call. Looked up from germline, CDR1 is KGHSH and CDR2 is LQKENI. Between the trimmed V and J ends, which lost 2 bases and 9 bases, there was a span of 14 bases. The CDR3 has 14 amino acids. CDR3 coding DNA: TGTGCCAGCTCACCAGAGGTTTACGTTTCGCCCCAGCATTTT. Its protein product is CASSPEVYVSPQHF.

The chain combines TRBV18 with TRBJ1-2, with 7 bases that match TRBD1. V was pared by 3 bases and J by 4 bases, with 8 bases of the junction left unmatched. The germline V gene has CDR1 KGHSH and CDR2 LQKENI. This CDR3 is 15 amino acids long. CDR3 protein: CASSPSTGMSYGYTF. CDR3 coding DNA: TGTGCCAGCTCACCTTCGACAGGGATGAGCTATGGCTACACCTTC. Using reference TRBV18 and TRBJ1-2 for the parts outside the CDR3, the full variable domain is NAGVMQNPRHLVRRRGQEARLRCSPMKGHSHVYWYRQLPEEGLKFMVYLQKENIIDESGMPKERFSAEFPKEGPSILRIQQVVRGDSAAYFCASSPSTGMSYGYTFGSGTRLTVV.

This rearrangement joins TRBV5-1 to TRBJ2-7; TRBD2 aligns across 8 bases. Looked up from germline, CDR1 is SGHRS and CDR2 is YFSETQ. V shed 4 bases, J shed 7 bases, and the junction held 4 bases outside the gene matches. The CDR3 extends over 12 amino acids. This chain's CDR3 is CASSAPGGEQYF. CDR3 bases: TGCGCCAGCAGCGCGCCGGGAGGGGAGCAGTACTTC.

The rearrangement links TRBV6-1 to TRBJ2-5, with D possibly matching TRBD1 (6 bases). Germline CDR1 and CDR2: MNHNS and SASEGT. The CDR3 sequence is 16 residues long. V was shortened by 0 bases and J by 6 bases, with 17 bases between the two germline ends. The CDR3 DNA reads TGTGCCAGCAGTGAAGCCGGCAGGGGCGCAGGAAAGACCCAGTACTTC. This gives the protein CASSEAGRGAGKTQYF.

The chain combines TRBV9 with TRBJ2-7, with 12 bases lining up with TRBD2. Germline loops: CDR1 SGDLS, CDR2 YYNGEE. This CDR3 comprises 15 residues. The J segment lost 2 bases and the V segment lost 4 bases, leaving 4 bases of the junction unmatched. The CDR3: CASSPRTSGAYEQYF. CDR3 in DNA: TGTGCCAGCAGCCCCCGGACTAGCGGGGCCTACGAGCAGTACTTC.

This clone was counted a single time. This chain connects TRBV5-4 to TRBJ2-5; 8 bases are shared with TRBD1. There are 14 residues in the CDR3. From germline, CDR1 is SGHNT and CDR2 YYREEE (reference sequence). Trimming removed 1 base from V and 5 bases from J; junction bases left unmatched: 4. CDR3 nucleotide sequence: TGTGCCAGCAGCTTGCAGGGGGCCAGGGAGACCCAGTACTTC. Translation: CASSLQGARETQYF.

The rearrangement links TRBV6-1 to TRBJ1-2; 9 nucleotides agree with TRBD1. This CDR3 region has 15 residues. V gave up 4 bases and J gave up 4 bases; unmatched junction bases: 7. CDR1 and CDR2 from the germline V gene are MNHNS and SASEGT. Written as DNA, the CDR3 is TGTGCCAGCAGTGGGTCGGGACAGGGAATCTATGGCTACACCTTC. Encoded protein: CASSGSGQGIYGYTF.

The J gene is TRBJ2-7, the V gene TRBV7-2; TRBD2 aligns across 11 bases. This CDR3 has 16 residues. J lost 5 bases, V lost 2 bases, and 8 bases had no gene match. CDR1 and CDR2 from the germline V gene are SGHTA and FQGNSA. The CDR3 is CASSLPGLAGANEQYF. CDR3 bases: TGTGCCAGCAGCTTACCCGGACTAGCGGGTGCTAACGAGCAGTACTTC. Supplemented by reference TRBV7-2 and TRBJ2-7, the full variable domain reads GAGVSQSPSNKVTEKGKDVELRCDPISGHTALYWYRQSLGQGLEFLIYFQGNSAPDKSGLPSDRFSAERTGGSVSTLTIQRTQQEDSAVYLCASSLPGLAGANEQYFGPGTRLTVT.

As to this clone: Other DNA sequences in this specimen translate into the identical CDR3. This chain links TRBV4-3 with TRBJ2-6; D remains ambiguous. The V gene lost 0 bases and the J gene lost 1 base, with 7 bases spanning the gap. Germline CDR1 is LGHNA and CDR2 is YSLEER. The CDR3 sequence is 16 residues long. The CDR3 protein is CASSQESGSGANVLTF. The CDR3 region has the DNA TGCGCCAGCAGCCAAGAATCGGGTTCTGGGGCCAACGTCCTGACTTTC.

The chain links TRBV6-6 to TRBJ1-2, with 8 bases matching TRBD1. This CDR3 spans 14 amino acids. The V segment lost 6 bases and the J segment 3 bases; nucleotides outside the gene matches: 6. From germline, CDR1 is MNHNY and CDR2 SVGAGI (reference sequence). As DNA, the CDR3 is TGTGCCAGCAGCCCTTCAGGGGGCGACTATGGCTACACCTTC. The encoded protein is CASSPSGGDYGYTF.

The chain joins TRBV7-8 to TRBJ1-1; 8 positions match TRBD1. CDR3 size: 17 residues. V shed 1 base and J 5 bases; nucleotides not matched to a gene: 12. The germline V gene encodes CDR1 SGHVS and CDR2 FQNEAQ. This chain's CDR3 is CASSLVIATGGSTEAFF. CDR3 sequence (DNA): TGTGCCAGCAGCTTAGTAATCGCAACAGGGGGATCAACTGAAGCTTTCTTT.

This chain uses TRBV18 with TRBJ1-5; a possible D gene is TRBD1 (5 bases). Germline values: CDR1 KGHSH, CDR2 LQKENI. Trimming removed 2 bases from V and 7 bases from J, with 6 bases in between. The CDR3 is 12 residues long. CDR3: CASSPGGQPQHF. The DNA for the CDR3 is TGTGCCAGCTCACCAGGGGGGCAGCCCCAGCATTTT.

The CDR3 bases are TGCGCCAGCAGCTTTCGGGGGGCGGGAGTGGATGAGCAGTTCTTC. This sequence encodes CASSFRGAGVDEQFF. The rearrangement joins TRBV5-1 to TRBJ2-1, with D perhaps matching TRBD2 (7 bases). Trimming took off 2 bases at V and 8 bases at J, with 17 bases between the two ends. Germline V gene sequence: CDR1 SGHRS, CDR2 YFSETQ. The CDR3 is 15 residues long.